A selection of T cell receptor beta chains follows, all from one sample in a study of shared clonotypes between healthy human individuals. TCRdb's table, derived via immunoSEQ multiplex PCR, lists solely in-frame clones and lacks some. The sample carries more than 900,000 clones, 75% to 85% recorded once. The material sequenced was memory CD4+ T cells from PBMCs. These receptors were obtained from a man between 18 and 35 years old in good health. Some clones in this sample may be carry-over from other donors' samples. The CDR3 runs from the conserved cysteine through the conserved F or W. Each record gives: D gene, J gene, V gene, clone size, CDR3 length, CDR3 protein, CDR3 DNA. A D gene is named only where the DNA matches it firmly. Where a row states a size, it is once, few, many or the class of an expanded clone; other rows omit it.

NA,TRBJ1-4,TRBV6-5,NA,16,CASSYSTVATNEKLFF,TGTGCCAGCAGTTACTCGACAGTTGCAACTAATGAAAAACTGTTTTTT
NA,TRBJ2-7,TRBV5-4,many,14,CASSPDRQSYEQYF,TGTGCCAGCAGCCCGGACAGACAATCCTACGAGCAGTACTTC
NA,TRBJ1-2,TRBV25-1,NA,12,CALGGQNYGYTF,TGTGCCCTAGGGGGACAAAACTATGGCTACACCTTC
TRBD1,TRBJ1-1,TRBV11-2,few,16,CASTFKVGTDNTEAFF,TGTGCCAGCACCTTCAAAGTCGGGACAGACAACACTGAAGCTTTCTTT
NA,TRBJ1-5,TRBV19,NA,15,CASSIREGKHQPQHF,TGTGCCAGTAGTATTAGGGAGGGTAAGCATCAGCCCCAGCATTTT
NA,TRBJ2-7,TRBV15,NA,12,CATSSRRGEQYF,TGTGCCACCAGCAGTCGCAGGGGCGAGCAGTACTTC
NA,TRBJ2-7,TRBV30,NA,14,CAWKISYNSYEQYF,TGTGCCTGGAAAATCTCCTACAACTCCTACGAGCAGTACTTC
NA,TRBJ2-3,TRBV28,NA,12,CASSGSATTQYF,TGTGCCAGCAGTGGGAGTGCGACTACGCAGTATTTT
TRBD1,TRBJ2-1,TRBV2,NA,13,CASRLGQANEQFF,TGTGCCAGCAGACTGGGACAGGCGAATGAGCAGTTCTTC
NA,TRBJ2-7,TRBV6-1,NA,13,CASSVDRPYEQYF,TGTGCCAGCAGTGTCGACAGACCGTACGAGCAGTACTTC
NA,TRBJ2-7,TRBV19,many,13,CASSKGIKGEQYF,TGTGCCAGTAGTAAGGGGATTAAGGGCGAGCAGTACTTC
NA,TRBJ2-7,TRBV7-8,NA,14,CASSLARRSYEQYF,TGTGCCAGCAGCTTAGCGAGACGGAGCTACGAGCAGTACTTC
NA,TRBJ2-3,TRBV28,NA,15,CASSFGGAGTDTQYF,TGTGCCAGCAGTTTTGGGGGGGCAGGGACAGATACGCAGTATTTT
TRBD2,TRBJ2-1,TRBV7-2,NA,18,CASSLAYSLAGAGNEQFF,TGTGCCAGCAGCTTAGCTTATTCACTAGCGGGAGCTGGTAATGAGCAGTTCTTC
TRBD2,TRBJ2-7,TRBV27,NA,15,CASSLLAGTPHEQYF,TGTGCCAGCAGTCTCCTAGCGGGAACACCCCACGAGCAGTACTTC
NA,TRBJ2-5,TRBV7-6,few,12,CASSPPLGTQYF,TGTGCCAGCAGCCCCCCCCTCGGCACCCAGTACTTC
NA,TRBJ1-1,TRBV19,NA,14,CASSIQRAYTEAFF,TGTGCCAGTAGTATCCAACGAGCCTACACTGAAGCTTTCTTT
TRBD1,TRBJ2-7,TRBV7-9,NA,12,CASSRTGREQYF,TGTGCCAGCAGCAGGACAGGGAGGGAGCAGTACTTC
NA,TRBJ2-7,TRBV6-1,NA,14,CASSVEGILGEQYF,TGTGCCAGCAGTGTTGAAGGAATCCTCGGGGAGCAGTACTTC
NA,TRBJ2-2,TRBV11-1,NA,15,CASSPGTLNTGELFF,TGTGCCAGCAGCCCTGGGACATTGAACACCGGGGAGCTGTTTTTT
NA,TRBJ2-3,TRBV6-6,NA,14,CASSATLRTDTQYF,TGTGCCAGCAGCGCCACTCTCAGGACAGATACGCAGTATTTT
NA,TRBJ2-3,TRBV4-2,NA,13,CASSQVPQDTQYF,TGTGCCAGCAGCCAAGTGCCACAAGATACGCAGTATTTT
TRBD2,TRBJ2-5,TRBV4-3,NA,16,CASSQGRGLAGETQYF,TGCGCCAGCAGCCAAGGACGGGGACTAGCGGGCGAGACCCAGTACTTC
NA,TRBJ2-7,TRBV29-1,NA,14,CSVGEQVGSYEQYF,TGCAGCGTTGGCGAACAAGTGGGCTCCTACGAGCAGTACTTC
TRBD2,TRBJ2-7,TRBV13,NA,19,CASSTTPGLARRSSYEQYF,TGTGCCAGCAGCACAACACCGGGACTAGCACGAAGGAGCTCCTACGAGCAGTACTTC
NA,TRBJ2-7,TRBV27,NA,13,CASSTSTRLEQYF,TGTGCCAGCAGTACCTCAACTAGGCTCGAGCAGTACTTC
TRBD2,TRBJ2-1,TRBV28,NA,14,CAGGTSGRINEQFF,TGTGCCGGCGGTACTAGCGGGAGGATCAATGAGCAGTTCTTC
NA,TRBJ1-2,TRBV5-1,NA,14,CASRPLLTSYGYTF,TGCGCCAGCAGACCCCTGCTAACTTCCTATGGCTACACCTTC
TRBD2,TRBJ2-7,TRBV5-6,NA,16,CASSLIAGANGHEQYF,TGTGCCAGCAGCTTGATAGCGGGTGCCAATGGTCACGAGCAGTACTTC
NA,TRBJ1-1,TRBV9,few,15,CASSASLTGYTEAFF,TGTGCCAGCAGCGCATCGTTAACAGGGTACACTGAAGCTTTCTTT
NA,TRBJ2-3,TRBV5-1,NA,14,CASSPGDSTDTQYF,TGCGCCAGCAGCCCGGGAGATAGCACAGATACGCAGTATTTT